This TCR beta chain was captured in a study of blood T cell repertoires in COVID-19. Looking at the study overall: The United States, Italy and Spain provided the acute and convalescent COVID-19 samples. Sources were T cells, B-cell-depleted T cells, or PBMCs; the material itself was cDNA or gDNA.

This clone was seen more than once but under ten times. The germline gene is not matched at one end of the junction; a read error may be the cause. The same CDR3 is also encoded by other DNA sequences in this sample. Clones were sequenced by immunoSEQ multiplex PCR, and TCRdb holds only the in-frame ones, with some missing. The table records roughly 160,000 clones, approximately 84% of them present only once. The length of the CDR3 is 12 residues. Cohort allocation depended upon clinical history that participants reported. The V and J genes are TRBV12-3 or TRBV12-4 and TRBJ2-1; perhaps TRBD1 as D (6 bases). The receptor comes from a woman aged 40 to 50 with acute COVID-19. The source material was PBMCs or T cells enriched from blood (not recorded which). The CDR3 loop reads CASCLGGGGQFF. For the CDR3, the DNA is TGTGCCAGCTGTTTGGGTGGGGGCGGGCAGTTCTTC.